This T cell receptor beta chain was documented in a study of shared clonotypes between healthy human individuals. Looking at the study overall: The cohort comprised a couple of women and a few men. Their ages spanned 18 to 49 years.

TCRdb's table, derived via immunoSEQ multiplex PCR, lists solely in-frame clones and lacks some. The sample has some 500,000 clones; around 77% are singletons. As concerns this clone: Its target is unknown.

V lost 4 bases, J lost 5 bases, and 12 bases lay in between. The CDR3 runs 13 residues. From germline, CDR1 is SGHNT and CDR2 YYREEE (reference sequence). Study outcomes and limitations: Sampling included only blood; tissue repertoires likely differ. An effect of sequencing depth on clonotype sharing among donors was expected.

The source of this sequence is a woman aged 40 to 50 in good health. Some clones in this sample may be carry-over from other donors' samples. Sequencing input: PBMCs. This chain joins TRBV5-4 and TRBJ2-5; D is uncertain. For the CDR3, the DNA is TGTGCCAGCAGCCCCTATCTAGGCGAGACCCAGTACTTC. As protein: CASSPYLGETQYF.